This T cell receptor (beta chain) appears in the sequencing data of a study of blood T cell repertoires in COVID-19. For the study at large: Samples came from the United States, Italy and Spain, spanning acute and convalescent COVID-19. From T cells, B-cell-depleted T cells, or PBMCs came the material, which was cDNA or gDNA.

With V trimmed by 5 bases and J by 0 bases, 9 bases remained unmatched. CDR3 length equals 17 residues. Germline-derived CDR1 and CDR2 are MDHEN and SYDVKM. Study processing details: The authors estimated nucleated cell counts from reference gene primer amplification. Assay: immunoSEQ multiplex PCR; the TCRdb copy retains only in-frame clones and omits some. V and J calls and clone size are as listed in that table; D and trimming were resolved from the DNA. Altogether approximately 190,000 clones are present, roughly 80% being singletons, with the ten largest covering 6% to 8.5%. Material for sequencing was peripheral blood. This TCR came from a man aged 55 to 70 with acute or convalescent COVID-19. The V and J genes are TRBV28 and TRBJ1-5; 8 nucleotides match TRBD1. The CDR3 reads CASSHRTGRYSNQPQHF. In DNA form, the CDR3 reads TGTGCCAGCAGTCACCGGACAGGGAGATATAGCAATCAGCCCCAGCATTTT.